This is a list of T cell receptor beta chains from one sample in a study of shared clonotypes between healthy human individuals. Produced via immunoSEQ multiplex PCR; TCRdb's table is partial and in-frame only. Of approximately 980,000 clones in the sample, around three quarters were seen once. Sequenced input: memory CD4+ T cells sorted from blood. The receptors stem from a man between 18 and 29 years old in good health. CDR3s include the opening cysteine and the closing phenylalanine or tryptophan. D genes are given only for firm matches. Clone size, where shown, is once, few, many, or a class for clones that have expanded.

CDR3 length,clone size,D gene,J gene,V gene,CDR3 DNA,CDR3 protein
12,few,NA,TRBJ1-2,TRBV6-5,TGTGCCAGCAGCACAGGGAACTATGGCTACACCTTC,CASSTGNYGYTF
14,NA,TRBD1,TRBJ1-2,TRBV6-5,TGTGCCAGCAGCTCGGGACAGGGATCCTATGGCTACACCTTC,CASSSGQGSYGYTF
13,NA,NA,TRBJ2-5,TRBV6-5,TGTGCCAGCAGTCCGACGCGACGGGAGACCCAGTACTTC,CASSPTRRETQYF
12,NA,NA,TRBJ2-7,TRBV5-1,TGCGCCAGCCGGGCTGAGTCCTACGAGCAGTACTTC,CASRAESYEQYF
13,NA,NA,TRBJ2-5,TRBV5-1,TGCGCCAGCAGCTTGGGGGGAAAAGAGACCCAGTACTTC,CASSLGGKETQYF
13,NA,TRBD1,TRBJ2-1,TRBV5-1,TGCGCCAGCAGCTTGAGTACAGGGGGTGAGCAGTTCTTC,CASSLSTGGEQFF
11,NA,NA,TRBJ2-5,TRBV5-1,TGCGCCAGCAGCCTGGTGGAGACCCAGTACTTC,CASSLVETQYF
17,NA,NA,TRBJ2-7,TRBV15,TGTGCCACCAGCAGAGATTTACGACTAGGTAACCCCTACGAGCAGTACTTC,CATSRDLRLGNPYEQYF
14,few,NA,TRBJ2-7,TRBV7-2,TGTGCCAGCAGCTTAGAGGAGGGTCCCTACGAGCAGTACTTC,CASSLEEGPYEQYF
11,NA,TRBD2,TRBJ2-3,TRBV7-2,TGTGCCAGCAGCCCCGGGACTACTCAGTATTTT,CASSPGTTQYF
15,NA,NA,TRBJ2-1,TRBV6-1,TGTGCCAGCAGTGAAGAGACCCACTCCTACAATGAGCAGTTCTTC,CASSEETHSYNEQFF